The 2 T cell receptor beta chains given below trace back to one sample, sequenced in a study of glioma-infiltrating T cells after dendritic cell vaccination. Noted time point: after dendritic cell vaccination, including at tumor progression/relapse. The table came from immunoSEQ multiplex PCR; TCRdb's copy has only in-frame clones and leaves some out. This repertoire shows approximately 91,000 clones, 75% to 85% found once; its top ten account for approximately 2.1%. The source was blood, collected after dendritic cell vaccination. The source of these receptors is a human donor with glioblastoma.

The genes are TRBV7-3 and TRBJ2-3, with 11 bases lining up with TRBD2. The CDR3 is 15 amino acids. Unmatched junction bases numbered 1, after V lost 1 base and J lost 4 bases. Looked up from germline, CDR1 is SGHTA and CDR2 is FQGTGA. As DNA, the CDR3 is TGTGCCAGCAGCTTAATAGCGGGAGGGGCAGATACGCAGTATTTT. It yields the protein CASSLIAGGADTQYF.

The chain joins TRBV5-1 to TRBJ1-5, with 7 bases fitting TRBD1. This CDR3 is built from 15 residues. Germline-derived CDR1 and CDR2 are SGHRS and YFSETQ. Trimming cost V 4 bases and J 4 bases; bases outside gene matches: 8. In nucleotides, the CDR3 is TGCGCCAGCAGCCCTGGGACAGAGGGGAATCAGCCCCAGCATTTT. Amino acid sequence: CASSPGTEGNQPQHF.